This paragraph covers one T cell receptor beta chain sequence. Its target is not known. Possible read error: a much larger clone is one base away. RNA isolated from unsorted whole blood supplied the blood RNA, with germline DNA also extracted. They drew about 3.9 milliliters of peripheral blood before surgery. The entry originates in a study of tumor-infiltrating lymphocytes in primary liver carcinoma. Points from the study as a whole: Researchers found tumor-adjacent and tumor-blood pairs overlapped less than tumor region pairs.

The investigators made TCR beta cDNA from 500 ng total RNA, using a constant-region primer. ARM-PCR, slightly modified, supplied the TCR beta libraries through three nested multiplex PCR rounds. The opening two PCR rounds, around 11 cycles each, paired TRBV1-TRBV30 forward primers with a C-beta reverse primer. TCRdb independently ran MiXCR on the multiplex PCR reads; one entry per CDR3 protein. The repertoire includes 190,000 or so distinct CDR3 sequences, 65% of them detected once, and 6% to 8.5% sits in the top ten. The germline CDR1 and CDR2 sequences are MNHEY and SVGEGT. Trimming removed 6 bases from V and 4 bases from J, with 15 bases in between. The CDR3 is 14 residues long.

The source material was peripheral blood. The clonotype was recovered from a woman aged 60-75 years with primary liver carcinoma and hepatitis B virus infection. V and J are TRBV6-2 or TRBV6-3 and TRBJ1-1, with TRBD1 as a possible D gene (5 bases). The CDR3 DNA is TGTGCCAGCAGCCACGGGGGGGTGATCACTGAAGCTTTCTTT. Protein product: CASSHGGVITEAFF.